This TCR beta chain appears in the sequencing data of a study of early T cells in non-severe SARS-CoV-2 infection. This CDR3 has 15 amino acids. The V end was cut by 3 bases, the J end by 2 bases, with 15 bases between. Germline V CDR1 and CDR2: DFQATT, SNEGSKA (reference sequence). TCRdb reprocessed the 5' RACE reads via MiXCR and lists one record per CDR3 protein. The data contain tens of thousands of distinct CDR3 sequences, under 11% of them seen just once; the ten biggest clones take up 6.5% to 9%. Many counts were recorded for this clonotype. The sample in question was whole blood, obtained at baseline. This sequence joins TRBV20-1 and TRBJ2-3; D perhaps matches TRBD2 (6 bases). This TCR was sampled from an adult who was a healthcare worker with PCR-confirmed SARS-CoV-2 infection or an uninfected control (not recorded which). CDR3: CSARRSGRYTDTQYF. The CDR3 bases are TGCAGTGCTAGGCGAAGCGGGCGCTACACAGATACGCAGTATTTT.